This T cell receptor beta chain derives from a study of response to subunit inactivated influenza vaccine. Trimming cost V 6 bases and J 3 bases; bases outside gene matches: 4. The CDR3 contains 14 residues. Ten or more counts support this clonotype. A single record per CDR3 protein comes from TCRdb applying MiXCR to the RT-PCR reads. The table lists hundreds of thousands of distinct CDR3 sequences, about 15% of them singletons. The chain links TRBV12-3 or TRBV12-4 to TRBJ2-5, with 10 positions matching TRBD1. The sequencing used PBMCs from blood, collected 14 days before vaccination. This TCR was recovered from a man between 45 and 60 years old who received an inactivated influenza vaccine. The CDR3 region is CASRSGTGEETQYF. CDR3 DNA sequence: TGTGCCAGCAGATCCGGGACAGGGGAAGAGACCCAGTACTTC.